These 29 T cell receptor beta chains originate from one sample sequenced in a study of beta chain features in type 1 diabetes. Reverse transcribing all isolated RNA meant expressed TCRB transcripts were sequenced. Profiling relied on immunoSEQ multiplex PCR, and the TCRdb table lists in-frame clones only, not all of them. The sample has about 360,000 clones, around 12% seen once; the top ten hold roughly 0.015%. What was sequenced was naive CD4+ T cells from blood. Receptors were obtained from a man younger than 35 in good health.

This clone was detected a few times. The rearrangement joins TRBV28 to TRBJ2-7; D possibly corresponds to TRBD1 (6 bases). Germline loops: CDR1 MDHEN, CDR2 SYDVKM. The ends were cut back, 6 bases at V and 0 bases at J, with 12 bases in the middle. The CDR3 is 14 amino acids. CDR3 sequence: CASRNGQSSYEQYF. The CDR3 DNA reads as TGTGCCAGCAGAAATGGACAGAGCTCCTACGAGCAGTACTTC.

This chain uses TRBV30 with TRBJ1-4, with D maybe TRBD1 (5 bases). The V and J ends lost 2 bases and 8 bases respectively, with 15 bases between them. The CDR3 contains 14 residues. Germline V CDR1 and CDR2: GTSNPN, SVGIG (reference sequence). This chain's CDR3 is CAWSTGGVWEKLFF. CDR3 DNA sequence: TGTGCCTGGAGTACCGGGGGTGTTTGGGAAAAACTGTTTTTT.

This clone was counted between two and nine times. The chain employs TRBV28 and TRBJ2-5; D not resolved. Germline V gives CDR1 MDHEN, CDR2 SYDVKM. The CDR3 has 14 amino acids. The V end lost 3 bases, the J end lost 8 bases, and 16 bases lay between the germline ends. The CDR3 protein is CASSFSRSKDTQYF. In DNA, the CDR3 is TGTGCCAGCAGTTTCTCCAGGTCAAAGGATACCCAGTACTTC.

As to this clone: This specimen includes other DNA sequences encoding the same CDR3. The J gene is TRBJ1-1, the V gene TRBV18; a possible D gene is TRBD1 (5 bases). Germline V gene lookup returns CDR1 KGHSH and CDR2 LQKENI. Trimming shortened V by 3 bases and J by 1 base, and 6 bases separated the two germline ends. The CDR3 extends over 13 amino acids. The CDR3 nucleotides read TGTGCCAGCTCACCGACAGAGAACACTGAAGCTTTCTTT. This translates into CASSPTENTEAFF.

This clone has more than one count but fewer than ten. This rearrangement joins TRBV9 to TRBJ2-3; 9 bases map to TRBD2. The CDR3 has 17 amino acids. V trimming: 4 bases; J trimming: 0 bases; junction bases outside the gene matches: 9. Germline-derived CDR1 and CDR2 are SGDLS and YYNGEE. The CDR3 is CASSFRTSESSTDTQYF. CDR3 DNA sequence: TGTGCCAGCAGCTTTCGGACTAGCGAGTCTAGCACAGATACGCAGTATTTT.

This chain joins TRBV19 and TRBJ1-2; D is perhaps TRBD1 (6 bases). This CDR3 has 14 residues. Per germline, CDR1 LNHDA and CDR2 SQIVND (reference sequence). The germline V and J ends were trimmed by 7 bases and 3 bases, with 15 bases remaining between them. CDR3 residues: CASTPRWTDYGYTF. In nucleotides, the CDR3 is TGTGCCAGTACCCCCCGATGGACAGACTATGGCTACACCTTC.

V and J are TRBV6-6 and TRBJ1-1; no definite D call. The V end was cut by 11 bases, the J end by 11 bases, with 18 bases between. Looked up from germline, CDR1 is MNHNY and CDR2 is SVGAGI (reference sequence). This CDR3 is built from 11 residues. CDR3 nucleotides: TGTGCCTCCGCCCTTGAGTGGGAGGCTTTCTTT. It codes for CASALEWEAFF.

CDR3 nucleotides: TGTGCCAGCAGTCCTACTGGCCAGGGAAACTATGGCTACACCTTC. Translation gives CASSPTGQGNYGYTF. This chain links TRBV7-2 with TRBJ1-2; maybe TRBD1 (5 bases). This CDR3 is 15 amino acids long. Trimming removed 6 bases from V and 2 bases from J, with 16 bases in between. CDR1 is SGHTA, CDR2 FQGNSA, per germline.

In its sample, this clone was seen a few times. The chain employs TRBV5-6 and TRBJ2-7; 10 bases align to TRBD1. This CDR3 has 17 amino acids. Unmatched junction bases numbered 11, after V lost 4 bases and J lost 1 base. CDR1 is SGHDT, CDR2 YYEEEE, per germline. CDR3 coding DNA: TGTGCCAGCAGCATAACCTGGACAGGGGGGGGTTCCTACGAGCAGTACTTC. Translated, it gives CASSITWTGGGSYEQYF.

This clone was observed at least ten times. This sequence joins TRBV5-4 and TRBJ2-3; no definite D call. Germline CDR1 is SGHNT and CDR2 is YYREEE (reference sequence). V was clipped by 5 bases and J by 2 bases, with 6 bases between them. This CDR3 spans 12 amino acids. For the CDR3, the DNA is TGTGCCAGCAGTTCTACCACAGATACGCAGTATTTT. This translates into CASSSTTDTQYF. The full variable domain, rest sourced from reference TRBV5-4 and TRBJ2-3, is ETGVTQSPTHLIKTRGQQVTLRCSSQSGHNTVSWYQQALGQGPQFIFQYYREEENGRGNFPPRFSGLQFPNYSSELNVNALELDDSALYLCASSSTTDTQYFGPGTRLTVL.

V usage is TRBV25-1 and J usage is TRBJ2-3; no definite D call. CDR1 is MGHDK, CDR2 SYGVNS, per germline. V was pared by 1 base and J by 1 base, with 9 bases between. The CDR3 contains 15 residues. The CDR3 here is CASSESLSGTDTQYF. CDR3 sequence (DNA): TGTGCCAGCAGTGAATCCCTCTCGGGCACAGATACGCAGTATTTT.

This chain connects TRBV7-9 to TRBJ2-3; TRBD2 agrees at 13 bases. This CDR3 is 16 amino acids long. V lost 5 bases, J lost 3 bases, and 5 bases stayed unmatched. Germline CDR1 and CDR2: SEHNR and FQNEAQ (reference sequence). The CDR3 here is CASSPGLAGLTDTQYF. In DNA, the CDR3 is TGTGCCAGCAGCCCGGGACTAGCGGGGTTAACAGATACGCAGTATTTT.

The gene calls are TRBV5-1 and TRBJ2-7; D perhaps matches TRBD1 (6 bases). CDR1 and CDR2 from the germline V gene are SGHRS and YFSETQ. V lost 3 bases, J lost 1 base, and 11 bases lay in between. The CDR3 consists of 14 residues. CDR3 residues: CASSSSGTSYEQYF. Written as DNA, the CDR3 is TGCGCCAGCAGCTCCTCCGGGACATCCTACGAGCAGTACTTC.

The CDR3 spells CASRRRGTLPLEQYF. The DNA for the CDR3 is TGCGCCAGCAGGCGAAGGGGGACACTGCCCCTCGAGCAGTACTTC. The genes are TRBV23-1 and TRBJ2-7, with D perhaps matching TRBD1 (6 bases). TRBV23-1 falls under the ORF class, with uncertain function. The CDR3 is 15 amino acids. V was shortened by 6 bases and J by 6 bases, with 21 bases between the two germline ends.

This sequence joins TRBV10-3 and TRBJ2-4; 9 bases map to TRBD1. The CDR3 has 17 residues. With 4 bases clipped from V and 3 bases from J, the junction kept 10 bases outside the gene matches. CDR1 and CDR2 (germline): ENHRY, SYGVKD. CDR3 in amino acids: CAISGYAGTGSKNIQYF. The CDR3 DNA sequence: TGTGCCATCAGTGGGTACGCCGGGACAGGGAGCAAAAACATTCAGTACTTC.

This chain joins TRBV5-4 and TRBJ1-1, with 7 bases matching TRBD1. The V gene's germline CDR1 is SGHNT and CDR2 YYREEE (reference sequence). This CDR3 has 13 residues. The V segment lost 9 bases and the J segment 0 bases; nucleotides outside the gene matches: 5. Here the CDR3 reads CATATGMNTEAFF. The CDR3 bases are TGTGCCACCGCGACAGGGATGAACACTGAAGCTTTCTTT.

Only a few counts were recorded for this clone. This chain uses TRBV7-3 with TRBJ2-1; TRBD1 agrees at 7 bases. With 5 bases clipped from V and 6 bases from J, the junction kept 7 bases outside the gene matches. Germline CDR1 is SGHTA and CDR2 is FQGTGA. The CDR3 sequence is 14 residues long. CDR3 sequence (DNA): TGTGCCAGCAGCCCCTCGACAGGGATCAATGAGCAGTTCTTC. It is translated as CASSPSTGINEQFF.

CDR3 protein: CASSRSTGGAGYTF. The CDR3 bases are TGTGCCAGCAGCCGATCTACAGGTGGGGCTGGCTACACCTTC. The V call is TRBV5-4, the J call TRBJ1-2; maybe TRBD1 (5 bases). Per the germline V gene, CDR1 is SGHNT and CDR2 is YYREEE (reference sequence). This CDR3 has 14 amino acids. V shed 4 bases and J shed 7 bases, with 17 bases lying between them. The full variable domain, completed using reference TRBV5-4 and TRBJ1-2, is ETGVTQSPTHLIKTRGQQVTLRCSSQSGHNTVSWYQQALGQGPQFIFQYYREEENGRGNFPPRFSGLQFPNYSSELNVNALELDDSALYLCASSRSTGGAGYTFGSGTRLTVV.

This clone was seen only a few times. The chain employs TRBV5-6 and TRBJ2-1; no reliable D call. V was shortened by 0 bases and J by 9 bases, with 7 bases between the two germline ends. The CDR3 has 12 residues. Germline CDR1 is SGHDT and CDR2 is YYEEEE. The CDR3 protein is CASSLVRGEQFF. The CDR3 coding sequence is TGTGCCAGCAGCTTGGTCCGAGGTGAGCAGTTCTTC.

This clone was seen more than once but under ten times. The chain links TRBV29-1 to TRBJ1-2; no clear D gene. The V end lost 3 bases, the J end lost 4 bases, and 9 bases lay between the germline ends. The length of the CDR3 is 12 residues. The germline gives CDR1 SQVTM, CDR2 ANQGSEA. The CDR3 sequence is CSVELHLYGYTF. CDR3 nucleotide sequence: TGCAGCGTTGAGTTACACCTCTATGGCTACACCTTC.

The rearrangement uses TRBV4-1 and TRBJ2-7; D might be TRBD1 (6 bases). There are 13 residues in the CDR3. Between the trimmed V and J ends, which lost 3 bases and 3 bases, there was a span of 9 bases. Germline loops: CDR1 MGHRA, CDR2 YSYEKL. The CDR3 sequence: CASSQWDNYEQYF. As DNA, the CDR3 is TGCGCCAGCAGCCAGTGGGACAACTACGAGCAGTACTTC.

The V gene is TRBV4-2, the J gene TRBJ1-3; no clear D gene. V was clipped by 0 bases and J by 4 bases, with 16 bases between them. The germline CDR1 and CDR2 sequences are LGHNA and YNFKEQ. The CDR3 loop spans 17 amino acids. The CDR3 spells CASSQDPQKMYGNTIYF. Here the CDR3 DNA reads TGTGCCAGCAGCCAAGATCCACAGAAAATGTACGGAAACACCATATATTTT.

This clone has only a few counts. The V and J genes are TRBV7-8 and TRBJ2-1, with D maybe TRBD2 (5 bases). The germline CDR1 and CDR2 sequences are SGHVS and FQNEAQ. CDR3 length equals 16 residues. The V gene lost 2 bases and the J gene lost 4 bases, with 15 bases spanning the gap. The CDR3 sequence is CASSLFGSVEYNEQFF. In DNA, the CDR3 is TGTGCCAGCAGCTTATTCGGTAGCGTTGAATACAATGAGCAGTTCTTC. The full variable domain, completed using reference TRBV7-8 and TRBJ2-1, is GAGVSQSPRYKVAKRGQDVALRCDPISGHVSLFWYQQALGQGPEFLTYFQNEAQLDKSGLPSDRFFAERPEGSVSTLKIQRTQQEDSAVYLCASSLFGSVEYNEQFFGPGTRLTVL.

This clone was picked up a small number of times. CDR3 sequence reads: CASSHRDRARQYF. In nucleotides, the CDR3 is TGTGCCAGCAGCCACCGGGACAGAGCCCGGCAGTACTTC. This chain uses TRBV6-5 with TRBJ2-7; 7 bases are shared with TRBD1. The CDR3 loop spans 13 amino acids. With V trimmed by 6 bases and J by 9 bases, 11 bases remained unmatched. CDR1 and CDR2 from the germline V gene are MNHEY and SVGAGI.

The gene calls are TRBV19 and TRBJ1-2; D gene ambiguous. In germline, CDR1 is LNHDA, CDR2 SQIVND (reference sequence). The CDR3 has 15 residues. The V end was cut by 10 bases, the J end by 5 bases, with 23 bases between. The CDR3, as DNA: TGTGCCACCCACCGAGGACTCGAAGGCCGTTATGGCTACACCTTC. Its protein is CATHRGLEGRYGYTF.

The chain carries TRBV7-9 and TRBJ2-1; TRBD2 matches 13 bases. The junction had 7 bases not matched to a gene; V was cut back by 5 bases and J by 9 bases. This CDR3 region has 15 residues. CDR1 is SEHNR, CDR2 FQNEAQ, per germline (reference sequence). CDR3 loop: CASSLTSGGAFEQFF. The CDR3 bases are TGTGCCAGCAGCCTAACTAGCGGGGGGGCATTTGAGCAGTTCTTC.

This clone was seen only a few times. The chain recombines TRBV29-1 with TRBJ2-7; 7 nucleotides line up with TRBD1. Germline CDR1 reads SQVTM; CDR2 reads ANQGSEA. Germline trimming cut 7 bases from V and 0 bases from J; bases unmatched to any gene: 3. The CDR3 consists of 12 residues. CDR3 nucleotides: TGCAGCGCCCGGGACAGCTCCTACGAGCAGTACTTC. Encoded protein: CSARDSSYEQYF.

V is TRBV10-3 and J is TRBJ2-3; D perhaps matches TRBD1 (5 bases). Germline CDR1 and CDR2: ENHRY and SYGVKD. V was shortened by 9 bases and J by 0 bases, with 10 bases between the two germline ends. This CDR3 has 13 residues. CDR3 in amino acids: CAISKGSTDTQYF. CDR3 nucleotides: TGTGCCATTTCGAAGGGGAGCACAGATACGCAGTATTTT.

The CDR3 DNA reads as TGTGCCAGCAGCTTGAAGGGGGCCGCAGATACGCAGTATTTT. Its protein is CASSLKGAADTQYF. The V call is TRBV5-4, the J call TRBJ2-3; the match to TRBD1 covers 7 bases. Trimming cost V 1 base and J 4 bases; bases outside gene matches: 3. Looked up from germline, CDR1 is SGHNT and CDR2 is YYREEE (reference sequence). This CDR3 has 14 amino acids.